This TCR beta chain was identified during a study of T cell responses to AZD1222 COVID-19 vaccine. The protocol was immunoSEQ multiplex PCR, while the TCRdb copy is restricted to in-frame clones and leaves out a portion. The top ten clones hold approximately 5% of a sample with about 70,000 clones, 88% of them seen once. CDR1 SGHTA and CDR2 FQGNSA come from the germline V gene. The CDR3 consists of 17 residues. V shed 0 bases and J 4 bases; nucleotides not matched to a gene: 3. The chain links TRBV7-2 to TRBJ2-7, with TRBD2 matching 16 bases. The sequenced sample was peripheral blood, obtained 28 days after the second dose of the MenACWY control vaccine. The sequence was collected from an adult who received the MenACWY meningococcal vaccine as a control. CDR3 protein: CASSLAGTSGREYEQYF. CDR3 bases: TGTGCCAGCAGCTTAGCCGGGACTAGCGGGAGGGAGTACGAGCAGTACTTC. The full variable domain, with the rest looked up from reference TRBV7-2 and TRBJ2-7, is GAGVSQSPSNKVTEKGKDVELRCDPISGHTALYWYRQSLGQGLEFLIYFQGNSAPDKSGLPSDRFSAERTGGSVSTLTIQRTQQEDSAVYLCASSLAGTSGREYEQYFGPGTRLTVT.